This TCR beta chain came from a study of T cells in Graves' hyperthyroidism and ophthalmopathy. Using RNA transcripts as the source, TCR beta CDR3 regions were amplified. An initial round of RT-PCR targeting the TCR CDR3 relied on the HTBI primer set. TCRdb re-analysed the multiplex PCR reads in MiXCR, keeping a single row per CDR3 protein. Of under 450,000 distinct CDR3 sequences in the sample, about 15% were seen once. The CDR3 is made up of 14 amino acids. CDR1 is SGHVS, CDR2 FQNEAQ, per germline. Between the trimmed V and J ends, which lost 3 bases and 0 bases, there was a span of 6 bases. In its sample, this clonotype was seen many times.

The sample consisted of blood. This TCR was sampled from a woman between 18 and 29 years old with Graves' hyperthyroidism. The chain employs TRBV7-8 and TRBJ1-5; D remains ambiguous. The CDR3 DNA sequence: TGTGCCAGCAGCTTGTCAGTTAGCAATCAGCCCCAGCATTTT. Translated: CASSLSVSNQPQHF.